One sample yielded the 11 T cell receptor beta chains listed below, sequenced in a study of T cells in localized non-small cell lung cancer. TCRdb keeps only in-frame clones here, not all; method: immunoSEQ multiplex PCR. The repertoire holds about 92,000 clones, with approximately 90% as singletons. The material sequenced was PBMCs, taken before any cancer treatment. The receptor source for this set is a woman aged 35 to 70 with stage II squamous cell lung carcinoma.

The rearrangement links TRBV28 to TRBJ2-1; 8 bases match TRBD2. Germline-derived CDR1 and CDR2 are MDHEN and SYDVKM. CDR3 length equals 19 residues. The J segment lost 4 bases and the V segment lost 8 bases, leaving 22 bases of the junction unmatched. This CDR3 is CASGPFWAGGKGLYNEQFF. The CDR3 nucleotides are TGTGCCAGCGGCCCGTTTTGGGCGGGAGGAAAAGGTTTGTACAATGAGCAGTTCTTC.

V gene TRBV29-1 combines with J gene TRBJ2-3, with D unresolved. This CDR3 comprises 13 residues. V was clipped by 5 bases and J by 0 bases, with 9 bases between them. Per the germline V gene, CDR1 is SQVTM and CDR2 is ANQGSEA. The CDR3 DNA reads as TGCAGCGTTTCTTTCTCTAGCACAGATACGCAGTATTTT. Protein product: CSVSFSSTDTQYF.

The chain links TRBV11-3 to TRBJ2-1; 8 positions match TRBD1. The CDR3 extends over 13 amino acids. After removal of 5 bases from V and 6 bases from J, the junction contained 3 bases not matched to a gene. Germline V gene sequence: CDR1 SGHNT, CDR2 YENEEA. The CDR3 DNA is TGTGCCAGCAGCCTGACAGGGGTCAATGAGCAGTTCTTC. Translation gives CASSLTGVNEQFF.

The rearrangement joins TRBV5-4 to TRBJ2-2; the match to TRBD2 covers 8 bases. The CDR3 loop spans 15 amino acids. Germline CDR1 reads SGHNT; CDR2 reads YYREEE (reference sequence). V lost 4 bases to trimming and J lost 9 bases; unmatched junction nucleotides: 11. This chain's CDR3 is CASSPSGSLTRELFF. CDR3 coding DNA: TGTGCCAGCAGCCCCAGCGGGAGTTTAACCAGGGAGCTGTTTTTT.

The chain links TRBV7-8 to TRBJ1-5, with D possibly TRBD1 on 5 matching bases. Germline CDR1 and CDR2: SGHVS and FQNEAQ. The CDR3 totals 16 residues. The V and J ends lost 0 bases and 6 bases respectively, with 15 bases between them. The CDR3 spells CASSLAKAPGGQPQHF. The CDR3 DNA reads TGTGCCAGCAGCTTAGCGAAGGCCCCCGGGGGTCAGCCCCAGCATTTT.

This chain joins TRBV5-1 and TRBJ2-1; TRBD1 matches 8 bases. J lost 4 bases, V lost 3 bases, and 6 bases had no gene match. Germline CDR1 and CDR2: SGHRS and YFSETQ. The CDR3 has 15 amino acids. The CDR3 protein is CASSSGQGAYNEQFF. The CDR3, as DNA: TGCGCCAGCAGCTCCGGACAGGGAGCGTACAATGAGCAGTTCTTC.

This rearrangement joins TRBV10-3 to TRBJ2-6, with a possible D match to TRBD1 (5 bases). The V gene's germline CDR1 is ENHRY and CDR2 SYGVKD. Trimming pared 1 base from V and 0 bases from J, leaving 7 bases between. The length of the CDR3 is 16 residues. CDR3 nucleotides: TGTGCCATCAGTGAGTGGGGCACCTCTGGGGCCAACGTCCTGACTTTC. Protein sequence: CAISEWGTSGANVLTF.

This chain uses TRBV6-6 with TRBJ1-4, with 9 bases identical to TRBD1. V lost 5 bases to trimming and J lost 7 bases; unmatched junction nucleotides: 2. CDR3 size: 13 residues. Germline V gives CDR1 MNHNY, CDR2 SVGAGI (reference sequence). The DNA for the CDR3 is TGTGCCAGCAGTAGGACAGGGGTTGAAAAACTGTTTTTT. As protein: CASSRTGVEKLFF.

The chain uses TRBV6-5 and TRBJ1-1, with D uncertain. The CDR3 runs to 15 residues. The V end was cut by 8 bases, the J end by 3 bases, with 19 bases between. Germline V gives CDR1 MNHEY, CDR2 SVGAGI. The CDR3 region is CASSWVVGRDTEAFF. The CDR3 DNA follows: TGTGCCAGCTCGTGGGTGGTCGGCCGGGACACTGAAGCTTTCTTT.

This chain joins TRBV9 and TRBJ2-3; 7 bases fit TRBD2. The germline gives CDR1 SGDLS, CDR2 YYNGEE. This CDR3 has 15 amino acids. The trim removed 4 bases at V and 2 bases at J, leaving 7 bases unmatched. The DNA for the CDR3 is TGTGCCAGCAGCCTAGGCGGGGGATACACAGATACGCAGTATTTT. Translating it yields CASSLGGGYTDTQYF.

The chain carries TRBV7-9 and TRBJ1-1; possible D gene TRBD1, 5 bases. Trimming pared 5 bases from V and 0 bases from J, leaving 13 bases between. This CDR3 contains 15 residues. Germline loops: CDR1 SEHNR, CDR2 FQNEAQ (reference sequence). The CDR3 nucleotides are TGTGCCAGCAGCAGCTCGCGAGGGGTGAACACTGAAGCTTTCTTT. Translated, it gives CASSSSRGVNTEAFF.